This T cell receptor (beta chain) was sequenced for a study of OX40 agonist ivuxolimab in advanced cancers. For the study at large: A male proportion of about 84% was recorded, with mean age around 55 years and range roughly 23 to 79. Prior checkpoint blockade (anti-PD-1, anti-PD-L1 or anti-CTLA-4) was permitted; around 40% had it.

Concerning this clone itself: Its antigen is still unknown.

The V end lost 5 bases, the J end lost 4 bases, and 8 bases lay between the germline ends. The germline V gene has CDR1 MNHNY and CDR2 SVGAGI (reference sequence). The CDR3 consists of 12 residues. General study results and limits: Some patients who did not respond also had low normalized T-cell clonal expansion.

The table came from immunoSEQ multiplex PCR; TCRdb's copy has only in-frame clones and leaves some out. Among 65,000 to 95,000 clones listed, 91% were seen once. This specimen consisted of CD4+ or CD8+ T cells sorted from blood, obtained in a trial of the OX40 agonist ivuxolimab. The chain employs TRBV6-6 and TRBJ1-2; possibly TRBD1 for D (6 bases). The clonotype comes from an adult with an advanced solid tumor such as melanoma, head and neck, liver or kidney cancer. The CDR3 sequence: CASSADSYGYTF. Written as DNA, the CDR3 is TGTGCCAGCAGTGCGGACAGCTATGGCTACACCTTC.